Listed here is a single T cell receptor beta chain. Its antigen remains unknown. Second doses that came at about 4 or about 12 weeks were put together. These data belong to a study of T cell responses to AZD1222 COVID-19 vaccine. Broader study findings: Recipients of AZD1222 seropositive at baseline numbered only 5 or 6. There were mostly white British donors and more females than males, and clonal diversity was possibly underestimated. Dominant at 160-218 and 743-854, vaccine-associated CD4 TCRs also spanned spike.

Data came from immunoSEQ multiplex PCR; TCRdb stores just in-frame clones and leaves some out. The sample yields some 100,000 clones, 70% to 90% seen once. Germline V gene data show CDR1 as KGHDR and CDR2 as SFDVKD. The J segment lost 3 bases and the V segment lost 2 bases, leaving 14 bases of the junction unmatched. There are 18 residues in the CDR3. The V and J genes are TRBV24-1 and TRBJ2-7; 8 positions agree with TRBD1. The sequence was obtained from an adult who received the AZD1222 COVID-19 vaccine. Specimen: peripheral blood, collected 28 days after the second AZD1222 dose. The CDR3 DNA reads TGTGCCACCAGTGATTCGGCAGGGGGCGAGGACGCTTACTACGAGCAGTACTTC. Its translation: CATSDSAGGEDAYYEQYF.